This T cell receptor beta chain came from a study of blood T cell repertoires in COVID-19. Sequencing was performed with immunoSEQ multiplex PCR; in TCRdb, only in-frame clones are kept and a portion is missing. The sample lists a few hundred thousand clones, 92% seen once, with about 18% in the top ten. The CDR3 loop spans 17 amino acids. The TCR comes from a woman aged 30 to 39 who had recovered from COVID-19. The chain combines TRBV7-5 with TRBJ2-2; TRBD1, the D gene given by the table, was not confirmed from the DNA. TRBV7-5 is shown as a pseudogene. Sequencing was done on a sample of PBMCs or T cells enriched from blood (not recorded which). For the CDR3, the DNA is TGTGCCAGAACCGTAATACCTGGCAGGGGGTACACCGGGGAGCTGTTTTTT. Its protein is CARTVIPGRGYTGELFF.